This entry concerns a single TCR beta chain. Other DNA sequences in this sample translate to the same CDR3. Method: immunoSEQ multiplex PCR; TCRdb's copy keeps in-frame clones and lacks some. Among 200,000 or so clones, about 88% were seen once, and the ten largest hold about 2.1%. These data originate in a study of blood T cell repertoires in COVID-19. Looked up from germline, CDR1 is SGHRS and CDR2 is YFSETQ. Trimming shortened V by 0 bases and J by 0 bases, and 7 bases separated the two germline ends. The CDR3 loop spans 14 amino acids. The chain joins TRBV5-1 to TRBJ2-7; D is uncertain. The material sequenced was PBMCs or T cells enriched from blood (not recorded which). This sequence originates from a woman between 40 and 55 years old with acute COVID-19. The CDR3 loop is CASSLVASSYEQYF. The DNA of the CDR3 is TGCGCCAGCAGCTTGGTCGCCAGCTCCTACGAGCAGTACTTC.